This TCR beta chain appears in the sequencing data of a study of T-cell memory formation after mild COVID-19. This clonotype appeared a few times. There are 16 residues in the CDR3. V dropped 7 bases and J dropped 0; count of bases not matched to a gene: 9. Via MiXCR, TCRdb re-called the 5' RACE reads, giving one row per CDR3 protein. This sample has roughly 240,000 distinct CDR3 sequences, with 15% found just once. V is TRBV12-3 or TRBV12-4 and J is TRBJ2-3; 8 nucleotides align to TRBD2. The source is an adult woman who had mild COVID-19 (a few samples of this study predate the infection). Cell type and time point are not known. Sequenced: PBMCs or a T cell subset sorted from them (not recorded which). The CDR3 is CASTWLGGGSTDTQYF. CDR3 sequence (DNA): TGTGCCAGCACTTGGTTGGGCGGGGGGAGCACAGATACGCAGTATTTT.